This TCR beta chain was found in a study of T cells in women clearing cervical HPV infection. As to this clone: The antigen is unknown. The read gets to within 3 residues of the CDR3 end, and the germline J gene fills in the rest.

Using immunoSEQ multiplex PCR, the repertoire was profiled, and TCRdb retains in-frame clones only, with some absent. The listing records about 25,000 clones. Study-wide results and limits: Unknown T-cell numbers per sample may underlie the richness differences. Cases carried less TRBV6-7 than controls: approximately 0.1% versus 0.16%.

The CDR3 totals 15 residues. Looked up from germline, CDR1 is SGHDT and CDR2 is YYEEEE. Trimming removed 0 bases at V and 6 bases at J, with 12 bases between. All donors had a single incident cervical HPV16 infection, not prevalent. Sequencing was done on a sample of blood buffy coat. The genes are TRBV5-6 and TRBJ1-4, with TRBD1 as a possible D gene (6 bases). The receptor was isolated from a woman between 18 and 75 years old with a cervical HPV16 infection that either progressed to CIN3+ or cleared (not recorded which). The CDR3 loop reads CASSLDRDPDEKLFF. CDR3 bases read: TGTGCCAGCAGCTTGGACAGGGACCCCGATGAAAAA.